This T cell receptor (beta chain) was found in a study of blood T cell repertoires in COVID-19. Study background: From T cells, B-cell-depleted T cells, or PBMCs came the material, which was cDNA or gDNA.

As processed by the authors: Reference gene primer amplification yielded estimated nucleated cell counts. Profiled with immunoSEQ multiplex PCR; TCRdb holds only in-frame clones, not every one. D and trimming were read from the DNA, whereas the V and J calls and clone size are those reported in that table. The sample yields tens of thousands of clones, almost 85% seen once. This CDR3 is 14 amino acids long. Germline CDR1 reads MNHEY; CDR2 reads SMNVEV (reference sequence). V was trimmed by 6 bases and J by 4 bases, leaving 12 bases between them. The clonotype comes from a woman aged 80 or older with acute or convalescent COVID-19. Material for sequencing was peripheral blood. The chain has TRBV27 and TRBJ2-2, with D uncertain. The chain's CDR3 is CASRTGSITGELFF. DNA for the CDR3: TGTGCCAGCAGAACCGGGTCGATCACCGGGGAGCTGTTTTTT.